What follows are 28 T cell receptor beta chains derived from one specimen sequenced in a study of blood T cell repertoires in COVID-19. Generated by immunoSEQ multiplex PCR, the TCRdb table keeps only in-frame clones and is missing some. This sample has hundreds of thousands of clones, with 85% found just once. Sequenced material: PBMCs or T cells enriched from blood (not recorded which). The receptors were sampled from a woman aged 45-60 years with acute COVID-19.

The chain recombines TRBV24-1 with TRBJ2-3; no reliable D call. This CDR3 region has 15 residues. Germline V CDR1 and CDR2: KGHDR, SFDVKD. The V end was cut by 2 bases, the J end by 1 base, with 9 bases between. CDR3 in DNA: TGTGCCACCAGTGATTCCCGTCGTGGCACAGATACGCAGTATTTT. As protein: CATSDSRRGTDTQYF.

This rearrangement joins TRBV6-2 or TRBV6-3 to TRBJ2-1; D is unresolved. This CDR3 is 13 amino acids long. Per germline, CDR1 MNHEY and CDR2 SVGEGT. The germline V and J ends were trimmed by 5 bases and 9 bases, with 14 bases remaining between them. The CDR3 loop is CASSRPERSEQFF. CDR3 bases: TGTGCCAGCAGTCGACCGGAAAGGAGTGAGCAGTTCTTC.

The genes are TRBV19 and TRBJ1-5; the D gene is possibly TRBD1 (5 bases). The CDR3 extends over 14 amino acids. Germline loops: CDR1 LNHDA, CDR2 SQIVND (reference sequence). Trimming pared 6 bases from V and 6 bases from J, leaving 15 bases between. The CDR3 region has the DNA TGTGCCAGTAGGGGCAGGGAGGCCCGTCAGCCCCAGCATTTT. This codes for CASRGREARQPQHF.

The chain links TRBV27 to TRBJ2-7, with D unresolved. V lost 0 bases and J lost 1, with 10 bases in between. The CDR3 sequence is 15 residues long. Germline V gives CDR1 MNHEY, CDR2 SMNVEV (reference sequence). The CDR3: CASSLSWATSYEQYF. CDR3 bases: TGTGCCAGCAGTTTATCGTGGGCAACGTCCTACGAGCAGTACTTC.

CDR3 nucleotide sequence: TGCGCCAGCAGCTGGGACAGAGGGGAGGGCTACACCTTC. Its translation: CASSWDRGEGYTF. The chain joins TRBV5-1 to TRBJ1-2; 7 nucleotides line up with TRBD1. In germline, CDR1 is SGHRS, CDR2 YFSETQ. The V segment lost 3 bases and the J segment 8 bases; nucleotides outside the gene matches: 7. The length of the CDR3 is 13 residues. Looking up the rest from reference TRBV5-1 and TRBJ1-2 gives the full variable domain: KAGVTQTPRYLIKTRGQQVTLSCSPISGHRSVSWYQQTPGQGLQFLFEYFSETQRNKGNFPGRFSGRQFSNSRSEMNVSTLELGDSALYLCASSWDRGEGYTFGSGTRLTVV.

The chain recombines TRBV7-9 with TRBJ2-6, with 9 bases lining up with TRBD1. Germline-derived CDR1 and CDR2 are SEHNR and FQNEAQ (reference sequence). Losses at the gene ends were 1 base for V and 0 bases for J; bases not matched to a gene: 4. The CDR3 has 18 residues. The CDR3 DNA reads TGTGCCAGCAGCTTAGGGAGGACAGGGGTCTCTGGGGCCAACGTCCTGACTTTC. Amino acid sequence: CASSLGRTGVSGANVLTF.

This chain uses TRBV5-6 with TRBJ2-3, with a tentative D call TRBD1 (5 bases). Looked up from germline, CDR1 is SGHDT and CDR2 is YYEEEE. Between the trimmed V and J ends, which lost 1 base and 9 bases, there was a span of 15 bases. This CDR3 is 14 amino acids long. This CDR3 reads CASSLWQGTKTQYF. Written as DNA, the CDR3 is TGTGCCAGCAGCTTGTGGCAGGGCACTAAGACGCAGTATTTT. The full variable domain, with the rest looked up from reference TRBV5-6 and TRBJ2-3, is DAGVTQSPTHLIKTRGQQVTLRCSPKSGHDTVSWYQQALGQGPQFIFQYYEEEERQRGNFPDRFSGHQFPNYSSELNVNALLLGDSALYLCASSLWQGTKTQYFGPGTRLTVL.

The rearrangement uses TRBV5-1 and TRBJ2-7; possibly TRBD1 for D (5 bases). This CDR3 is built from 14 residues. Trimming shortened V by 4 bases and J by 7 bases, and 18 bases separated the two germline ends. Germline values: CDR1 SGHRS, CDR2 YFSETQ. CDR3 sequence: CASSLSRGDGEQYF. CDR3 in DNA: TGCGCCAGCAGCCTTTCTAGGGGTGACGGGGAGCAGTACTTC.

The chain is built from TRBV6-1 and TRBJ2-5; tentatively, D is TRBD1 (8 bases). The length of the CDR3 is 13 residues. V lost 3 bases and J 7 bases, leaving 12 bases between the germline ends. Germline assignment: CDR1 MNHNS and CDR2 SASEGT. CDR3 region: CASSEDREGTQYF. The CDR3 DNA sequence: TGTGCCAGCAGTGAGGACAGGGAGGGGACCCAGTACTTC.

This clone was picked up a small number of times. V is TRBV7-9 and J is TRBJ1-1, with D possibly matching TRBD1 (5 bases). Looked up from germline, CDR1 is SEHNR and CDR2 is FQNEAQ (reference sequence). The CDR3 has 14 amino acids. V gave up 3 bases and J gave up 0 bases, with 8 bases separating them. CDR3 sequence reads: CASSFTGLNTEAFF. In nucleotides, the CDR3 is TGTGCCAGCAGCTTTACAGGATTGAACACTGAAGCTTTCTTT.

The rearrangement joins TRBV6-2 or TRBV6-3 to TRBJ1-1, with D perhaps TRBD1 (6 bases). Germline CDR1 reads MNHEY; CDR2 reads SVGEGT. The ends were cut back, 4 bases at V and 3 bases at J, with 15 bases in the middle. CDR3 length: 15 amino acids. This CDR3 reads CASSSAGAQDTEAFF. Here the CDR3 DNA reads TGTGCCAGCAGTTCCGCGGGGGCACAGGACACTGAAGCTTTCTTT.

This chain joins TRBV27 and TRBJ1-2; TRBD1 matches 8 bases. The ends lost 4 bases at V and 1 base at J; junction bases unmatched: 5. CDR1 and CDR2 from the germline V gene are MNHEY and SMNVEV (reference sequence). This CDR3 region has 15 residues. The CDR3 nucleotides read TGTGCCAGCAGTTCCCTGGGACAGGATAACTATGGCTACACCTTC. As protein: CASSSLGQDNYGYTF.

The J gene is TRBJ2-7, the V gene TRBV27; D call uncertain. The CDR3 consists of 11 residues. V was trimmed by 4 bases and J by 3 bases, leaving 4 bases between them. Per the germline V gene, CDR1 is MNHEY and CDR2 is SMNVEV (reference sequence). The CDR3 sequence is CASSSYYEQYF. CDR3 DNA sequence: TGTGCCAGCAGTTCCTACTACGAGCAGTACTTC.

The chain carries TRBV19 and TRBJ1-6; 7 nucleotides match TRBD1. The CDR3 contains 16 residues. V lost 8 bases, J lost 5 bases, and 12 bases stayed unmatched. The V gene's germline CDR1 is LNHDA and CDR2 SQIVND (reference sequence). The CDR3 DNA is TGTGCCAGTTACCCCCACCGGGGACAGCATAATTCACCCCTCCACTTT. Its protein product is CASYPHRGQHNSPLHF.

The rearrangement joins TRBV7-9 to TRBJ2-5; tentatively, D is TRBD1 (5 bases). Per the germline V gene, CDR1 is SEHNR and CDR2 is FQNEAQ (reference sequence). The CDR3 totals 13 residues. Trimming left V 2 bases short and J 4 bases short, with 8 bases between. CDR3 sequence reads: CASSLRQGETQYF. CDR3 nucleotides: TGTGCCAGCAGCTTAAGGCAGGGAGAGACCCAGTACTTC.

The J gene is TRBJ1-2, the V gene TRBV5-8; no firm D call. The CDR3 is 12 amino acids. V was shortened by 4 bases and J by 7 bases, with 11 bases between the two germline ends. Germline V gene lookup returns CDR1 SGHTS and CDR2 YDEGEE. CDR3 sequence reads: CASSGRFPGYTF. The CDR3 DNA reads as TGTGCCAGCAGCGGCAGGTTCCCTGGCTACACCTTC.

The rearrangement links TRBV9 to TRBJ2-3; TRBD1 aligns across 8 bases. CDR1 and CDR2 (germline): SGDLS, YYNGEE. This CDR3 contains 17 residues. J was trimmed by 2 bases and V by 0 bases; bases with no gene match: 8. DNA of the CDR3: TGTGCCAGCAGCGTAGCTATAAGGACAGGGCACACAGATACGCAGTATTTT. Its translation: CASSVAIRTGHTDTQYF.

Only a few counts were recorded for this clone. The J gene is TRBJ1-1, the V gene TRBV6-5; 8 bases are shared with TRBD1. Germline values: CDR1 MNHEY, CDR2 SVGAGI. The CDR3 covers 13 residues. The trim removed 6 bases at V and 4 bases at J, leaving 4 bases unmatched. The CDR3 protein is CASRDTGGTEAFF. The CDR3 DNA reads as TGTGCCAGCAGGGATACAGGGGGCACTGAAGCTTTCTTT.

The chain couples TRBV11-2 to TRBJ1-5, with TRBD1 matching 8 bases. This CDR3 has 15 amino acids. CDR1 is SGHAT and CDR2 is FQNNGV in the germline V gene. After removal of 4 bases from V and 4 bases from J, the junction contained 6 bases not matched to a gene. CDR3 sequence (DNA): TGTGCCAGCAGCTCCGGACAGGGACCAAATCAGCCCCAGCATTTT. Its protein product is CASSSGQGPNQPQHF.

V gene TRBV10-3 combines with J gene TRBJ2-7, with 7 nucleotides matching TRBD1. The V and J ends lost 4 bases and 2 bases, in that order; junction bases with no gene match: 14. The germline gives CDR1 ENHRY, CDR2 SYGVKD. The CDR3 loop spans 17 amino acids. CDR3 in DNA: TGTGCCATCAGTGGGAAGGATGGGACAGTTCCTACCTACGAGCAGTACTTC. Protein sequence: CAISGKDGTVPTYEQYF.

This chain joins TRBV30 and TRBJ1-2; perhaps TRBD1 as D (5 bases). V was trimmed by 2 bases and J by 5 bases, leaving 9 bases between them. This CDR3 is 12 amino acids long. Germline-derived CDR1 and CDR2 are GTSNPN and SVGIG (reference sequence). The CDR3: CAWSNGGYGYTF. CDR3 DNA sequence: TGTGCCTGGAGTAATGGGGGGTATGGCTACACCTTC.

This chain joins TRBV7-8 and TRBJ2-6; the match to TRBD1 covers 7 bases. From germline, CDR1 is SGHVS and CDR2 FQNEAQ. This CDR3 comprises 15 residues. V lost 5 bases to trimming and J lost 4 bases; unmatched junction nucleotides: 5. The CDR3 bases are TGTGCCAGCAGCAAGACAGGGCGCGGGGCCAACGTCCTGACTTTC. Amino acids: CASSKTGRGANVLTF.

The chain is built from TRBV5-1 and TRBJ2-7, with D possibly matching TRBD2 (6 bases). Trimming took 0 bases from V and 3 from J, leaving 10 bases between them. The CDR3 length is 14 residues. Germline-derived CDR1 and CDR2 are SGHRS and YFSETQ. CDR3 DNA sequence: TGCGCCAGCAGCTTGGATGGGGGGAACTACGAGCAGTACTTC. It yields the protein CASSLDGGNYEQYF.

This clone was seen more than once but under ten times. The rearrangement links TRBV2 to TRBJ2-3; D is uncertain. This CDR3 spans 11 amino acids. Germline V gene sequence: CDR1 SNHLY, CDR2 FYNNEI. V lost 5 bases and J lost 5, with 5 bases in between. The CDR3: CASSTGDTQYF. In DNA, the CDR3 is TGTGCCAGCAGTACGGGAGATACGCAGTATTTT.

The gene calls are TRBV5-1 and TRBJ1-2; TRBD1 matches 10 bases. Germline V gene lookup returns CDR1 SGHRS and CDR2 YFSETQ. This CDR3 has 16 residues. The J segment lost 2 bases and the V segment lost 6 bases, leaving 10 bases of the junction unmatched. The CDR3 protein is CASKRAGQGGNYGYTF. CDR3 in DNA: TGCGCCAGCAAGAGGGCAGGACAGGGGGGCAACTATGGCTACACCTTC.

This chain uses TRBV7-2 with TRBJ1-2; D remains ambiguous. Trimming took off 6 bases at V and 5 bases at J, with 13 bases between the two ends. CDR3 size: 13 residues. Per germline, CDR1 SGHTA and CDR2 FQGNSA. The CDR3 loop is CASSSARLYGYTF. CDR3 nucleotide sequence: TGTGCCAGCAGTTCGGCCAGACTTTATGGCTACACCTTC.

This chain uses TRBV30 with TRBJ1-1; TRBD1 might be the D (6 bases). The CDR3 runs to 14 residues. V shed 0 bases and J shed 0 bases, with 8 bases lying between them. Germline CDR1 GTSNPN, CDR2 SVGIG (reference sequence). CDR3 in DNA: TGTGCCTGGAGTGTGGGGGCCATGAACACTGAAGCTTTCTTT. Its translation: CAWSVGAMNTEAFF.

The V gene is TRBV6-6, the J gene TRBJ1-2; 7 bases agree with TRBD1. This CDR3 region has 16 residues. V was pared by 7 bases and J by 5 bases, with 16 bases of the junction left unmatched. CDR1 is MNHNY and CDR2 is SVGAGI in the germline V gene (reference sequence). The CDR3 nucleotides read TGTGCCAGCACCCAGGATCAGGACAGGATTTTTTATGGCTACACCTTC. As protein: CASTQDQDRIFYGYTF.